Listed below are T cell receptor beta chains from one sample, sequenced in a study of cytomegalovirus exposure and HLA in healthy donors. The protocol was immunoSEQ multiplex PCR, while the TCRdb copy is restricted to in-frame clones and leaves out a portion. The sample has over 20,000 clones, roughly 79% seen once. Sequenced material: PBMCs. These TCRs come from a male donor in good health and CMV-seronegative. Each CDR3 is given with its conserved first and last residue. The D gene is left open where the match is weak. The size entry is marked missing in some rows and otherwise reads once, few, many or a size class.

size,V,D,J,DNA,CDR3
NA,TRBV9,TRBD2,TRBJ2-7,TGTGCCAGCAGCCCTAGGAGCGGGGAATCCTACGAGCAGTACTTC,CASSPRSGESYEQYF
NA,TRBV2,TRBD1,TRBJ2-5,TGTGCCAGCAGTGGACAGGGTTTGTGGGAGACCCAGTACTTC,CASSGQGLWETQYF
NA,TRBV7-2,NA,TRBJ2-1,TGTGCCAGCAGCCTGAGACAGCATGAGCAGTTCTTC,CASSLRQHEQFF
NA,TRBV6-5,NA,TRBJ2-5,TGTGCCAGCAGTTACTCGCCTAGGCCCCAAGAGACCCAGTACTTC,CASSYSPRPQETQYF
NA,TRBV9,TRBD2,TRBJ2-5,TGTGCCAGCAGCGTAGGGGCTAGCGGGGGGGGCCAAGAGACCCAGTACTTC,CASSVGASGGGQETQYF
NA,TRBV2,NA,TRBJ1-1,TGTGCCACCAAGCGCACGCTACTAATGAACACTGAAGCTTTCTTT,CATKRTLLMNTEAFF
NA,TRBV7-8,TRBD2,TRBJ2-1,TGTGCCAGCAGCTTAAACGTGAGGACTAGCGGGCTTCTCTCCTACAATGAGCAGTTCTTC,CASSLNVRTSGLLSYNEQFF
NA,TRBV30,NA,TRBJ1-2,TGTGCCTGGAGTGTACCCCAGGAGGATTACACCTTC,CAWSVPQEDYTF
NA,TRBV30,NA,TRBJ1-1,TGTGCCTGGAGTGTGTCTAGGACGGGGATCACTGAAGCTTTCTTT,CAWSVSRTGITEAFF
NA,TRBV10-3,TRBD1,TRBJ2-1,TGTGCCATCACAGCCCAGGGACAGCCCTTTGGGAAGAACAATGAGCAGTTCTTC,CAITAQGQPFGKNNEQFF
once,TRBV6-5,NA,TRBJ1-3,TGTGCCAGCAGTTACTCGACTACTGGAAACACCATATATTTT,CASSYSTTGNTIYF
NA,TRBV30,TRBD2,TRBJ2-7,TGTGCCTGGAGTGTCCTTGGGACTAGGGGCGAGCAGTACTTC,CAWSVLGTRGEQYF
NA,TRBV6-4,NA,TRBJ2-3,TGTGCCAGCAGTCCTGCTAGCAGTAACCCAGATACGCAGTATTTT,CASSPASSNPDTQYF
NA,TRBV4-2,TRBD1,TRBJ1-6,TGTGCCAGCAGCCCCGGACAGGGGGAAAGCTCACCCCTCCACTTT,CASSPGQGESSPLHF
NA,TRBV19,NA,TRBJ1-4,TGTGCCCCCAAAAGAGAGGGGGCAACTAATGAAAAACTGTTTTTT,CAPKREGATNEKLFF
NA,TRBV10-1,NA,TRBJ2-5,TGCGCCAGCAGTGAACCCCCTCGACAGCACCAAGAGACCCAGTACTTC,CASSEPPRQHQETQYF
once,TRBV27,TRBD1,TRBJ2-7,TGTGCCAGCAGTCCAACAGGGGACAGCTACGAGCAGTACTTC,CASSPTGDSYEQYF
NA,TRBV9,NA,TRBJ2-5,TGTGCCAGCAGCACACAGGATGGTCAAGAGACCCAGTACTTC,CASSTQDGQETQYF
NA,TRBV7-8,NA,TRBJ2-7,TGTGCCAGCAGCTTAGTACCGGGTGTGGACGAGCAGTACTTC,CASSLVPGVDEQYF
once,TRBV19,NA,TRBJ1-5,TGTGCCAGTAGCACCGCAGGGTCCGGTCAGCCCCAGCATTTT,CASSTAGSGQPQHF
NA,TRBV11-2,TRBD2,TRBJ2-3,TGTGCCAGCAGTGGTAGCGGGAGGGGTAACACAGATACGCAGTATTTT,CASSGSGRGNTDTQYF
NA,TRBV7-9,TRBD1,TRBJ2-2,TGTGCCAGCAGAACAGAGGGGGCGGCCGGGGAGCTGTTTTTT,CASRTEGAAGELFF
NA,TRBV9,TRBD1,TRBJ2-5,TGTGCCAGCAGCGTACTGGGACAGGAAGAGACCCAGTACTTC,CASSVLGQEETQYF
NA,TRBV7-8,NA,TRBJ1-5,TGTGCCAGCAGCTTAGCGCTAACTTATCAGCCCCAGCATTTT,CASSLALTYQPQHF
NA,TRBV21-1,NA,TRBJ2-7,TGTGCCAGCAGCCCTCGACAGGGGGCCTACGAGCAGTACTTC,CASSPRQGAYEQYF
NA,TRBV9,TRBD1,TRBJ1-4,TGTGCCAGCAGCGTAATGAGCGGGACAGGGGATGAAAAACTGTTTTTT,CASSVMSGTGDEKLFF
NA,TRBV7-9,NA,TRBJ1-6,TGTGCCAGCAGCTTAGATATAGGGGTGAATTCACCCCTCCACTTT,CASSLDIGVNSPLHF
NA,TRBV7-3,TRBD2,TRBJ2-3,TGTGCCAGCAGCTTACTAGCGGGAGCCACAGATACGCAGTATTTT,CASSLLAGATDTQYF
NA,TRBV6-4,TRBD2,TRBJ2-2,TGTGCCAGCAGTGAAAGGAGCGGGGACACCGGGGAGCTGTTTTTT,CASSERSGDTGELFF
NA,TRBV18,TRBD2,TRBJ2-7,TGTGCCAGCTCACTTACTAGCGGGGTACACGAGCAGTACTTC,CASSLTSGVHEQYF
NA,TRBV19,TRBD2,TRBJ2-7,TGTGCCAGTAGTTGGGCGGGAGACTACTACGAGCAGTACTTC,CASSWAGDYYEQYF
NA,TRBV18,NA,TRBJ1-1,TGTGCCAGCTCACCGAGAGTTTTCGGAGCTGAAGCTTTCTTT,CASSPRVFGAEAFF
NA,TRBV13,NA,TRBJ2-3,TGTGCCAGCAGCCCCAGTCCACGCGCTTGGGGGGGGGCCGAAACAGATACGCAGTATTTT,CASSPSPRAWGGAETDTQYF
NA,TRBV7-3,NA,TRBJ2-2,TGTGCCAGCAGCTTAAGCGGGGGCTCGAACACCGGGGAGCTGTTTTTT,CASSLSGGSNTGELFF
NA,TRBV5-1,TRBD1,TRBJ1-2,TGCGCCAGCAGCTTGGGGGACAGGGATAGCTATGGCTACACCTTC,CASSLGDRDSYGYTF
NA,TRBV5-4,NA,TRBJ2-5,TGTGCCAGCAGCTTATCACAGGCTGAAGAGACCCAGTACTTC,CASSLSQAEETQYF
NA,TRBV6-5,NA,TRBJ2-7,TGTGCCAGCAGTACGAGGGGGGGCTACGAGCAGTACTTC,CASSTRGGYEQYF
NA,TRBV5-4,TRBD2,TRBJ2-1,TGTGCCAGCAGCTGGTTCGGGGGGAGTAGTTCCTACAATGAGCAGTTCTTC,CASSWFGGSSSYNEQFF
NA,TRBV2,TRBD1,TRBJ2-7,TGTGCCAGCAGTGTAGAAGAGACAGGGGGCTACGAGCAGTACTTC,CASSVEETGGYEQYF
NA,TRBV5-1,TRBD2,TRBJ2-5,TGCGCCAGCAGCGTTTCTAGCGGGGGGTCCCAAGAGACCCAGTACTTC,CASSVSSGGSQETQYF
NA,TRBV29-1,TRBD1,TRBJ1-2,TGCAGCGTCGGGGACAGAAACTATGGCTACACCTTC,CSVGDRNYGYTF
NA,TRBV15,NA,TRBJ1-5,TGTGCCACCAGTCCTACTGGGACATTTCAGCATTTT,CATSPTGTFQHF
NA,TRBV10-3,TRBD2,TRBJ2-4,TGTGCCATCAGTGACGGGCTAGCGGGAGCGGGAAACATTCAGTACTTC,CAISDGLAGAGNIQYF
NA,TRBV28,NA,TRBJ2-7,TGTGCCAGCAGTTTACCAGGGGGGCCCTACGAGCAGTACTTC,CASSLPGGPYEQYF
NA,TRBV4-3,NA,TRBJ1-2,TGCGCCAGCAGCCCCCAATACCCGGGATCGCAGGGCTACACCTTC,CASSPQYPGSQGYTF
NA,TRBV5-4,TRBD1,TRBJ2-1,TGTGCCAGCAGCTTGGGGGCAGGGGGCGCGAGCAATGAGCAGTTCTTC,CASSLGAGGASNEQFF
NA,TRBV28,NA,TRBJ2-7,TGTGCCAGCAGTACTCCGTTGGGCACTGGGAGGGAGCAGTACTTC,CASSTPLGTGREQYF